This T cell receptor (beta chain) was sequenced for a study of blood T cell repertoires in COVID-19. Study-wide context: Sites in the United States, Italy and Spain provided acute and convalescent COVID-19 samples.

Residents of about two dozen US areas, aged roughly 18 to 89 years, made up the participants. Under the authors' procedure: Estimated nucleated cell counts came from reference gene primer amplification. TCRdb keeps only in-frame clones here, not all; method: immunoSEQ multiplex PCR. V, J and clone size are taken as reported in that table, and D and trimming were inferred from the DNA itself. The sample contains roughly 220,000 clones, just over 85% of which appear only once. This TCR was recovered from a woman aged 45-65 years with acute COVID-19. The sequencing input was PBMCs or T cells enriched from blood (not recorded which).

This chain's CDR3 is CASSLGAGTYNEQFF. The CDR3 DNA is TGTGCCAGCAGTTTAGGAGCGGGTACCTACAATGAGCAGTTCTTC. The chain links TRBV6-2 or TRBV6-3 to TRBJ2-1, with a tentative D call TRBD2 (6 bases). Germline CDR1 reads MNHEY; CDR2 reads SVGEGT. Deletions cut 4 bases from V and 2 bases from J, with 12 bases between. The CDR3 runs 15 residues.